This TCR beta chain was sequenced during a study of sequential checkpoint blockade in melanoma. Study in general: Arm A got nivolumab then ipilimumab; arm B the reverse, 1:1. Each arm's sequence ended with maintenance nivolumab.

TCRdb keeps only in-frame clones here, not all; method: immunoSEQ multiplex PCR. The sample consists of 10,000 or so clones, roughly 63% of them appearing once. Germline V gene lookup returns CDR1 MNHEY and CDR2 SVGAGI. This CDR3 spans 14 amino acids. V lost 5 bases and J lost 2, with 10 bases in between. Specified treatment: randomized to nivolumab then ipilimumab (arm A) or the reverse (arm B). Live CD3+CD8+ CD19− CD56− cells were sorted from PBMCs. This receptor was taken from a human donor with melanoma. Sequenced here: CD8+ T cells sorted from blood (inferred from file names), sampled from a patient given nivolumab and ipilimumab in sequence. The chain joins TRBV6-5 to TRBJ2-1; weak D call: TRBD2 (5 bases). CDR3 sequence: CASSSGSTYNEQFF. The DNA for the CDR3 is TGTGCCAGCAGTAGCGGCTCTACCTACAATGAGCAGTTCTTC.